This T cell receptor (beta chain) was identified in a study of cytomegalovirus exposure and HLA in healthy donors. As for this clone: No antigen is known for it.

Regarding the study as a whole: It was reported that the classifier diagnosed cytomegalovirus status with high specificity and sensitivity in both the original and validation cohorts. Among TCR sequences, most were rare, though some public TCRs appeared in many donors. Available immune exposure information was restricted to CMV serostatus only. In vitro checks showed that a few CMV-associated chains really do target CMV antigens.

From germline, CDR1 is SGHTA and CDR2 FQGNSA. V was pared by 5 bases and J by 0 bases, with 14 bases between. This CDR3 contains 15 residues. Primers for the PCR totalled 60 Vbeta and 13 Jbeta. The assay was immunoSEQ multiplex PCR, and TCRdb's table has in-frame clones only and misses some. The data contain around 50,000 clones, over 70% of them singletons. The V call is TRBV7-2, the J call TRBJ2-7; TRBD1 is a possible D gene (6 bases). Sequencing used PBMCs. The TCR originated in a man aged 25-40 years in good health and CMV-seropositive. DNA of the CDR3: TGTGCCAGCAGCCTGGGACACGGAAGCTCCTACGAGCAGTACTTC. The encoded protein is CASSLGHGSSYEQYF. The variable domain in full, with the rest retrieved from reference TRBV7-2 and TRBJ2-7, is GAGVSQSPSNKVTEKGKDVELRCDPISGHTALYWYRQSLGQGLEFLIYFQGNSAPDKSGLPSDRFSAERTGGSVSTLTIQRTQQEDSAVYLCASSLGHGSSYEQYFGPGTRLTVT.